A selection of T cell receptor beta chains follows, all from one sample in a study of cytomegalovirus exposure and HLA in healthy donors. Assay used: immunoSEQ multiplex PCR; TCRdb lists only in-frame clones, some missing. The top ten hold 7% to 10% of the sample, which has some 98,000 clones, more than 60% seen once. Specimen: PBMCs. Source of these receptors: a human donor in good health. The CDR3 runs from the conserved cysteine through the conserved F or W. The D gene is left open where the match is weak. Size is omitted from some rows. Given values are once, few, many or a class for expanded clones.

abundance | j_gene | v_gene | d_gene | CDR3nt | CDR3aa
NA | TRBJ2-5 | TRBV5-1 | NA | TGCGCCAGCAGCCCTGGGACAAGGGAGACCCAGTACTTC | CASSPGTRETQYF
NA | TRBJ2-5 | TRBV6-1 | TRBD1 | TGTGCCAGCAGGGGACAGGGAGCGGCGACCCAGTACTTC | CASRGQGAATQYF
NA | TRBJ2-4 | TRBV12-1 | NA | TGTGCCAGCAGCTTTGCGTCTAGCGGGGACCGGGGGGCTGCCAAAAACATTCAGTACTTC | CASSFASSGDRGAAKNIQYF
few | TRBJ2-7 | TRBV11-2 | TRBD1 | TGTGCCAGCAGCTTGGTTGGACAGGACGGCGAGCAGTACTTC | CASSLVGQDGEQYF
NA | TRBJ2-5 | TRBV6-4 | NA | TGTGCCAGCATTACGACTAGTCAAGAGACCCAGTACTTC | CASITTSQETQYF
few | TRBJ2-7 | TRBV30 | NA | TGTGCCTGGGGAACCGCACTAGAGCAGTACTTC | CAWGTALEQYF
NA | TRBJ1-2 | TRBV19 | NA | TGTGCCAGTAGTATAAACCGACAGAGCTATGGCTACACCTTC | CASSINRQSYGYTF
NA | TRBJ2-2 | TRBV5-1 | NA | TGCGCCAGCAGCTTGGAACAAATCACCGGGGAGCTGTTTTTT | CASSLEQITGELFF
NA | TRBJ1-1 | TRBV27 | NA | TGTGCCAGCATAGAGGCCCCGGGTCCGCCTTACAAAGCTTTCTTT | CASIEAPGPPYKAFF
NA | TRBJ2-1 | TRBV4-3 | TRBD2 | TGCGCCAGCAGCCAAGGACTAGCGGGAGCCGGTGAGCAGTTCTTC | CASSQGLAGAGEQFF
few | TRBJ2-2 | TRBV25-1 | TRBD1 | TGTGCCAGTTACGGGACAGGGTTAACCGGGGAGCTGTTTTTT | CASYGTGLTGELFF
NA | TRBJ2-1 | TRBV14 | NA | TGTGCCAGCAGCGCCCTTCGCGGCGGGGCCTCCTACAATGAGCAGTTCTTC | CASSALRGGASYNEQFF
NA | TRBJ2-7 | TRBV9 | NA | TGTGCCAGCAGCGACGGACATCTAAGCTCCTACGAGCAGTACTTC | CASSDGHLSSYEQYF
NA | TRBJ1-4 | TRBV5-5 | NA | TGTGCCAGCAGCTCGGGAGAAGGTGGTGAAAAACTGTTTTTT | CASSSGEGGEKLFF
once | TRBJ2-1 | TRBV19 | NA | TGTGCCAGTAGTATCCAGGGTATGGCGAATGAGCAGTTCTTC | CASSIQGMANEQFF
NA | TRBJ2-5 | TRBV18 | TRBD1 | TGTGCCAGCTCACTGACAGGGGAGGAGACCCAGTACTTC | CASSLTGEETQYF
few | TRBJ2-5 | TRBV7-9 | NA | TGTGCCAGCAGTCAGGGCCTTGGGGGGGAGACCCAGTACTTC | CASSQGLGGETQYF
once | TRBJ2-1 | TRBV5-4 | TRBD2 | TGTGCCAGCAGCTCAGGACTAGCGAATTACAATGAGCAGTTCTTC | CASSSGLANYNEQFF
NA | TRBJ1-2 | TRBV2 | NA | TGTGCCAGCAGTATACAGGGAGGGGGCTATGGCTACACCTTC | CASSIQGGGYGYTF
NA | TRBJ2-3 | TRBV18 | NA | TGTGCCAGCTCACCAGAGAGCACAGATACGCAGTATTTT | CASSPESTDTQYF
NA | TRBJ2-7 | TRBV7-2 | TRBD1 | TGTGCCAGCAGTACTAACCGGGACAGGGTACGGGAGCAGTACTTC | CASSTNRDRVREQYF
NA | TRBJ2-7 | TRBV5-1 | NA | TGCGCCAGCAGCCCCCACGCCCGGGCGGGCGAGCAGTACTTC | CASSPHARAGEQYF
few | TRBJ2-1 | TRBV18 | NA | TGTGCCAGCTCACCGTTGGGGGGCTCCTACAATGAGCAGTTCTTC | CASSPLGGSYNEQFF
NA | TRBJ1-3 | TRBV2 | NA | TGTGCCAGCAAGGGTCCAGGGTCTGAAAACACCATATATTTT | CASKGPGSENTIYF
NA | TRBJ2-7 | TRBV7-8 | NA | TGTGCCAGCAGCTTAACTGAAACGTCGTACGAGCGGTACTTC | CASSLTETSYERYF
NA | TRBJ2-7 | TRBV27 | NA | TGTGCCAGCAGTTTAGTCCAGTCCTACGAGCAGTACTTC | CASSLVQSYEQYF
NA | TRBJ2-7 | TRBV7-2 | NA | TGTGCCAGCAGCCTAGCCAGACAAAAGATGACAGGTTCTACCTACGAGCAGTACTTC | CASSLARQKMTGSTYEQYF
NA | TRBJ1-1 | TRBV5-1 | TRBD1 | TGCGCCAGCACGACAGGGGTAGGTACTGAAGCTTTCTTT | CASTTGVGTEAFF
NA | TRBJ2-1 | TRBV6-5 | TRBD2 | TGTGCCAGCAGGGGCCGGGACTACACCTACAATGAGCAGTTCTTC | CASRGRDYTYNEQFF
once | TRBJ2-7 | TRBV5-1 | NA | TGCGCCAGCCGACAATCAGGGGGGACTTACGAGCAGTACTTC | CASRQSGGTYEQYF
few | TRBJ2-1 | TRBV9 | TRBD1 | TGTGCCAGCAGCGTAGGACAGGGGTCCAATGAGCAGTTCTTC | CASSVGQGSNEQFF
NA | TRBJ1-4 | TRBV18 | TRBD1 | TGTGCCAGCTCACCGATTGCTGGACAGGGCACAACTAATGAAAAACTGTTTTTT | CASSPIAGQGTTNEKLFF
NA | TRBJ1-3 | TRBV4-3 | NA | TGCGCCAGCAGCCCGCAGCGGGGGCTTGGAAACACCATATATTTT | CASSPQRGLGNTIYF
NA | TRBJ1-1 | TRBV6-5 | TRBD1 | TGTGCCAGCAGTGGGATTGGGACAGTCACTGAAGCTTTCTTT | CASSGIGTVTEAFF
NA | TRBJ2-7 | TRBV4-3 | NA | TGCGCCAGCAGCCATTCTCTTCAGGTGGCTAACGAGCAGTACTTC | CASSHSLQVANEQYF
NA | TRBJ2-5 | TRBV19 | TRBD1 | TGTGCCAGTAGTAGGGACAGGGGATACCAAGAGACCCAGTACTTC | CASSRDRGYQETQYF
NA | TRBJ2-3 | TRBV4-2 | NA | TGTGCCAGCAGCCAAGATCTTGGTAGCTCCGGAAGGTCAGATACGCAGTATTTT | CASSQDLGSSGRSDTQYF
NA | TRBJ2-7 | TRBV6-1 | TRBD1 | TGTGCCAGCAGTACGGGGGACAGGGGCTACGAGCAGTACTTC | CASSTGDRGYEQYF
once | TRBJ1-4 | TRBV30 | TRBD1 | TGTGCCTGGGGACAGGGGAAATTTGGGGCTAATGAAAAACTGTTTTTT | CAWGQGKFGANEKLFF